This T cell receptor (beta chain) was sequenced for a study of blood T cells in healthy people across ages. Study-wide results and caveats: Strong correlation existed between TCR beta diversity and naive T cell percentage.

Comment on this clonotype: Its antigen is unknown.

Germline V gives CDR1 DFQATT, CDR2 SNEGSKA (reference sequence). Trimming removed 1 base from V and 6 bases from J; junction bases left unmatched: 15. The CDR3 has 17 residues. It was with a sample-barcoded 5' primer and a J-beta primer mix that a second PCR of about 7 to 12 cycles was run. MiXCR, applied by TCRdb to the 5' RACE reads, yields one record per CDR3 protein. This table holds around 990,000 distinct CDR3 sequences, about 23% found once. These data also formed part of another study, on T cells of mothers and their children. That paper adds: Biologically related mothers and children overlapped slightly more than unrelated pairs, a non-significant difference. Researchers found no T cell clones that were persistent and microchimeric.

The gene calls are TRBV20-1 and TRBJ2-1; 7 bases fit TRBD2. This TCR came from a girl aged 2 to 10 in good health. Material: blood. CDR3 protein: CSARVSMSGGPFNEQFF. The CDR3 nucleotides read TGCAGTGCTAGAGTTTCAATGTCGGGGGGACCTTTCAATGAGCAGTTCTTC.